This T cell receptor beta chain was identified during a study of T cells in Graves' hyperthyroidism and ophthalmopathy. From more than 8 ml of fresh peripheral blood, PBMCs were isolated. This clonotype has at least ten counts. Per germline, CDR1 MNHEY and CDR2 SVGAGI. CDR3 length: 15 residues. Deletions cut 6 bases from V and 8 bases from J, with 22 bases between. Researchers took RNA transcripts and amplified the TCR beta CDR3 regions from them. Researchers ran a first-round RT-PCR on the TCR CDR3 using the HTBI primer set. TCRdb independently ran MiXCR on the multiplex PCR reads; one entry per CDR3 protein. The sample records some 550,000 distinct CDR3 sequences, more than 20% being singletons.

The genes are TRBV6-5 and TRBJ1-2; TRBD1 might be the D (5 bases). The source of this sequence is a man between 18 and 35 years old with Graves' hyperthyroidism. Material: blood. The CDR3 loop reads CASSYLPGPGDGYTF. In DNA, the CDR3 is TGTGCCAGCAGCTACCTTCCGGGACCCGGGGACGGCTACACCTTC.